The source of this T cell receptor beta chain is a study of blood T cell repertoires in COVID-19. Study context: Whether acute or convalescent, the COVID-19 samples came from the United States, Italy and Spain. Nucleic acid was either cDNA or gDNA, and it came from T cells, B-cell-depleted T cells, or PBMCs.

The ends lost 2 bases at V and 4 bases at J; junction bases unmatched: 4. CDR3 length: 14 amino acids. CDR1 is MNHEY, CDR2 SVGAGI, per germline. This clone was found a few times. Original methodology: Reference gene primer amplification yielded estimated nucleated cell counts. Method: immunoSEQ multiplex PCR; TCRdb's copy keeps in-frame clones and lacks some. That table is the source of V, J and clone size, and D and trimming were worked out from the DNA. The sample includes over 85,000 clones, about 90% of them seen just once. This TCR was recovered from a human donor with acute or convalescent COVID-19. The donor label of this sample is uncertain. Material: peripheral blood. The V gene is TRBV6-5, the J gene TRBJ2-7; 8 positions match TRBD1. The CDR3 protein is CASSYDRGPYEQYF. The DNA for the CDR3 is TGTGCCAGCAGTTACGACAGGGGACCTTACGAGCAGTACTTC.